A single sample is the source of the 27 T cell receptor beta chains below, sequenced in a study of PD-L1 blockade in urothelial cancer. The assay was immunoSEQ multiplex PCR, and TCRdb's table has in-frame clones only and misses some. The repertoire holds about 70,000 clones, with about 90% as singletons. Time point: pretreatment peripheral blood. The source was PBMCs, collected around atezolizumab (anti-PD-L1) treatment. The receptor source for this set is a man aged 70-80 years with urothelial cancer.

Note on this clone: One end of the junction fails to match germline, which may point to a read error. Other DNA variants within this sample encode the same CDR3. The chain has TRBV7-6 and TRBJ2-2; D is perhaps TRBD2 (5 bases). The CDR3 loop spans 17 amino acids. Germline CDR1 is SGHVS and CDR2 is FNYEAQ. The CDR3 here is CASSSEVGLKTGGELFF. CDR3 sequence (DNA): TGTGCTAGCAGCTCCGAAGTAGGGTTAAAAACGGGAGGGGAGCTGTTTTTT.

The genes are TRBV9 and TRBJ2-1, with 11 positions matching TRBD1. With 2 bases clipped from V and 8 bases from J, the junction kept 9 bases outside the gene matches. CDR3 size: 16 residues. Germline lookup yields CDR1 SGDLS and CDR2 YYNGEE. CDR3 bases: TGTGCCAGCAGCGTCAGCCCGGGGACAGGGGGTGATGAGCAGTTCTTC. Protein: CASSVSPGTGGDEQFF.

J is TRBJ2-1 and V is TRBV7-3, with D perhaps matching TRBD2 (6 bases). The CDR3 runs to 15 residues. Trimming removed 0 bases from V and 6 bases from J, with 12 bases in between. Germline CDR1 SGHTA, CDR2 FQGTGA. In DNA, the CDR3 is TGTGCCAGCAGCTTAACAGGCCGGGACTCCAATGAGCAGTTCTTC. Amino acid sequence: CASSLTGRDSNEQFF.

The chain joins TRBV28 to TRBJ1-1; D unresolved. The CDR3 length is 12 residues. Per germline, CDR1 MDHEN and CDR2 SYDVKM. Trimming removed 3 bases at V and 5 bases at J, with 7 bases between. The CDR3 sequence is CASSFDGTEAFF. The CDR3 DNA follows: TGTGCCAGCAGTTTTGACGGGACTGAAGCTTTCTTT.

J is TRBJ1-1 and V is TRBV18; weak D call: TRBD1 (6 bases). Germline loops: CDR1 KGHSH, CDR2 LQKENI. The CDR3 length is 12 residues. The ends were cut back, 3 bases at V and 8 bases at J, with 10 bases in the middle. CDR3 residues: CASSPNRVEAFF. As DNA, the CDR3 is TGTGCCAGCTCACCGAACAGGGTCGAAGCTTTCTTT.

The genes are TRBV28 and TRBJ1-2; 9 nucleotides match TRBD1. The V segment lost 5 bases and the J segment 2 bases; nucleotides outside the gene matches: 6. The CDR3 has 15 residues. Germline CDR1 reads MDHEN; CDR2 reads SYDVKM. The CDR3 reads CASSAGTGPNYGYTF. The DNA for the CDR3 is TGTGCCAGCAGTGCGGGGACAGGGCCCAACTATGGCTACACCTTC.

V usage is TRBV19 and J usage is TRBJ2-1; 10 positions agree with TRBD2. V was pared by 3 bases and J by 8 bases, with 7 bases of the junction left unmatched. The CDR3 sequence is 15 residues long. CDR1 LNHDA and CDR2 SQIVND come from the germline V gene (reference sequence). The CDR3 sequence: CASSMKREGLYEQFF. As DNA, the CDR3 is TGTGCCAGTAGTATGAAGCGGGAGGGCCTTTATGAGCAGTTCTTC.

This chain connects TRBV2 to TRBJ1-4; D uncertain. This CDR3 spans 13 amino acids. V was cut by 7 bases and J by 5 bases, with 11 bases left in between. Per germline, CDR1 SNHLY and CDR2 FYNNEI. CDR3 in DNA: TGTGCCAGCATGTCCGGGTACAATGAAAAACTGTTTTTT. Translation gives CASMSGYNEKLFF.

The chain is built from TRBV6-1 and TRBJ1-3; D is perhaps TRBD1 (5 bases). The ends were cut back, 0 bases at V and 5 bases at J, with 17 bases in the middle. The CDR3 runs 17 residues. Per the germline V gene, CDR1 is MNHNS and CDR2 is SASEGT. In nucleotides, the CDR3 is TGTGCCAGCAGTGAAGCCTGGGGGGGGAGGGTGCGAAACACCATATATTTT. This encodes CASSEAWGGRVRNTIYF.

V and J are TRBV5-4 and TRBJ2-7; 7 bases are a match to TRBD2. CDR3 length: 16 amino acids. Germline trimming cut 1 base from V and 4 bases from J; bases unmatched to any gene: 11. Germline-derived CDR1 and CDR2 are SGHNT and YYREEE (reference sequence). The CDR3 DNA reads TGTGCCAGCAGCTTGTCTAGTGGGAGGGTTCGGTACGAGCAGTACTTC. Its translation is CASSLSSGRVRYEQYF.

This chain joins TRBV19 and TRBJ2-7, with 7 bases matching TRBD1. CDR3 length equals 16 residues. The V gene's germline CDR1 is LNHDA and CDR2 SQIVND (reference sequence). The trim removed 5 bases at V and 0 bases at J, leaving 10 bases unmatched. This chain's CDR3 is CASSFRTGPSSYEQYF. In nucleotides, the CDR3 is TGTGCCAGTAGTTTCCGGACAGGCCCCAGCTCCTACGAGCAGTACTTC.

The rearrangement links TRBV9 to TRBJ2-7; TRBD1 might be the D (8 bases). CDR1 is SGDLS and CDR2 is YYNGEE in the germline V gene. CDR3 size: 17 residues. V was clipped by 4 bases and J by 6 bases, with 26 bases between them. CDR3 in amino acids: CASSPGGQGALPVEQYF. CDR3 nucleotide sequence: TGTGCCAGCAGCCCCGGGGGGCAGGGGGCGCTTCCGGTCGAGCAGTACTTC.

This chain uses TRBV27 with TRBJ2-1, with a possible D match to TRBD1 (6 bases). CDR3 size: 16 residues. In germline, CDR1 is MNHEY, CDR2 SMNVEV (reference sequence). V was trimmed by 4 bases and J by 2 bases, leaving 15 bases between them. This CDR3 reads CASSYRQAITYNEQFF. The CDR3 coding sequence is TGTGCCAGCAGTTACCGACAGGCGATCACCTACAATGAGCAGTTCTTC.

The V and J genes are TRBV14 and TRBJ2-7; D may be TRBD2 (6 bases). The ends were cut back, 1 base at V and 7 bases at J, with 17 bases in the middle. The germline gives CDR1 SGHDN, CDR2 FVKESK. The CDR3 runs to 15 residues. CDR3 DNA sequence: TGTGCCAGCAGCCAAGCCATTCAGGGACTGGGGGAGCAGTACTTC. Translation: CASSQAIQGLGEQYF.

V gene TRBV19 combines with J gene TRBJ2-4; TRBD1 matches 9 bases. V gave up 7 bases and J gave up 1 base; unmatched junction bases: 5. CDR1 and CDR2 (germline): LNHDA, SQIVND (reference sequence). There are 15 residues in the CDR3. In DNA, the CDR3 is TGTGCCAGTACCCGGGACAGGGATGCCAAAAACATTCAGTACTTC. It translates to CASTRDRDAKNIQYF.

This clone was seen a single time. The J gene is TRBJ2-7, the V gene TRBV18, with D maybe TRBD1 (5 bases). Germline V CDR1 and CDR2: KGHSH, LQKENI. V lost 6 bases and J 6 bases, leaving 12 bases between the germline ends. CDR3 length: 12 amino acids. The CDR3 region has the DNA TGTGCCAGCTCGTCGCAGGGAAGCGAGCAGTACTTC. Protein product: CASSSQGSEQYF.

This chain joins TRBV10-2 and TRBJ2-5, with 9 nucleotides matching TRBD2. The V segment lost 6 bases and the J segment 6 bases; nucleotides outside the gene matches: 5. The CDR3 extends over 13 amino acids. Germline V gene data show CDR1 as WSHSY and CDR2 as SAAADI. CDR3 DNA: TGCGCCAGCAGGGAGCGGGAGGTACAGACCCAGTACTTC. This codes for CASREREVQTQYF.

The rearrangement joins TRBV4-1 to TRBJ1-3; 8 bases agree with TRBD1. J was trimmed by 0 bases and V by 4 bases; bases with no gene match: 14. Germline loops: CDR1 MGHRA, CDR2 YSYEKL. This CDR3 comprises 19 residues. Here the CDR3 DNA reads TGCGCCAGCAGCCGTCCGGGACAGGTGCCCTCTCTCTCTGGAAACACCATATATTTT. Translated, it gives CASSRPGQVPSLSGNTIYF.

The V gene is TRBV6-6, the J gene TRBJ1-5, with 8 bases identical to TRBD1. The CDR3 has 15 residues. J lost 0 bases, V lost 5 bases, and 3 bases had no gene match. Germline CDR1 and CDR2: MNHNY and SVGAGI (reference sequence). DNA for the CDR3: TGTGCCAGCAGTACGGGACAGGATAGCAATCAGCCCCAGCATTTT. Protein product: CASSTGQDSNQPQHF.

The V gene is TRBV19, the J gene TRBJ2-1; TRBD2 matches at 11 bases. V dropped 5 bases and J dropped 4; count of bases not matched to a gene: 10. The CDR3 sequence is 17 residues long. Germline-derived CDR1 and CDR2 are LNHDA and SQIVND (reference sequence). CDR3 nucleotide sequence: TGTGCCAGTAGTTCCCGCACCCGACTAGCGGGGTACAATGAGCAGTTCTTC. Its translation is CASSSRTRLAGYNEQFF.

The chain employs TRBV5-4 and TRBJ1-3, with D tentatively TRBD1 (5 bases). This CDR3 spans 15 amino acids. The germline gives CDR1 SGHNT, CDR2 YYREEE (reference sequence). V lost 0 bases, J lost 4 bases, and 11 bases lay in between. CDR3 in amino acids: CASSLASGYGNTIYF. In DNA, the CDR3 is TGTGCCAGCAGCTTGGCCTCAGGGTACGGAAACACCATATATTTT.

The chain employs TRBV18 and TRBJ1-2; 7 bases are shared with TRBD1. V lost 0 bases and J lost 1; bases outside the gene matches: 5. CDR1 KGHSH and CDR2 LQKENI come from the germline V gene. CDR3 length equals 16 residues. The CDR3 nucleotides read TGTGCCAGCTCACCACCGACAGGGCAATTTAACTATGGCTACACCTTC. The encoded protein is CASSPPTGQFNYGYTF.

CDR3: CATSAGMSGTDTQYF. CDR3 nucleotides: TGTGCCACCAGCGCAGGGATGAGCGGCACAGATACGCAGTATTTT. The chain carries TRBV15 and TRBJ2-3; possibly TRBD1 for D (5 bases). The CDR3 length is 15 residues. The germline V gene has CDR1 LNHNV and CDR2 YYDKDF (reference sequence). The V and J ends lost 5 bases and 1 base respectively, with 13 bases between them.

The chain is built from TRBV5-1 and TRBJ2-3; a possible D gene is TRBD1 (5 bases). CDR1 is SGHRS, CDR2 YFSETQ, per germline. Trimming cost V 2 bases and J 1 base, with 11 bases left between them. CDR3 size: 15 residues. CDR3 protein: CASSLRGSGTDTQYF. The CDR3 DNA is TGCGCCAGCAGCTTAAGGGGCAGTGGCACAGATACGCAGTATTTT.

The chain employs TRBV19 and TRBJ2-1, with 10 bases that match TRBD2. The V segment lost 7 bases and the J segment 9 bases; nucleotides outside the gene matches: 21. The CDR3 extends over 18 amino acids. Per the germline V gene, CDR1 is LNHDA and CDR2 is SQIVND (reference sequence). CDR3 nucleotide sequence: TGTGCCAGTACCCCAAATGTCATGGCTAGCGGGAGAGGTAGTGAGCAGTTCTTC. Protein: CASTPNVMASGRGSEQFF.

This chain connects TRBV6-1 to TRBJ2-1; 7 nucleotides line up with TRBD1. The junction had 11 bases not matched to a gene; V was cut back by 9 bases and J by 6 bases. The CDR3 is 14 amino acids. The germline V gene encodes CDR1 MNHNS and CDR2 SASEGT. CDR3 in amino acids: CASNRDRSFNEQFF. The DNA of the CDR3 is TGTGCCAGTAACCGGGACAGATCATTCAATGAGCAGTTCTTC.

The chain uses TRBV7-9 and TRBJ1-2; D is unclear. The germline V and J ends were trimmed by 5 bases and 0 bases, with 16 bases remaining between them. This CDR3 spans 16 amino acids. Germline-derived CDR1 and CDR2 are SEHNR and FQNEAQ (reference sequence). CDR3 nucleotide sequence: TGTGCCAGCAGCCTGTTGGGCAGCCTTACTAACTATGGCTACACCTTC. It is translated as CASSLLGSLTNYGYTF.